This T cell receptor (beta chain) was documented in a study of radiation and T cells in renal cell carcinoma. Overall study results and limits: From baseline, blood top tumor clonotypes peaked at 2 weeks post-radiation. Baseline intratumoral clonotype presence is unknown without pretreatment biopsies.

The V and J ends lost 0 bases and 10 bases respectively, with 13 bases between them. This CDR3 region has 14 residues. CDR1 and CDR2 (germline): LNHDA, SQIVND (reference sequence). In regard to this clone: Its antigen remains unknown.

Time point indicated: baseline pretreatment blood. Described treatment: 15 Gy SBRT to primary tumor, nephrectomy 4 weeks later. After SBRT, blood was collected at 2 and 4 weeks, plus baseline. The tumor was a clear cell renal cell carcinoma. Libraries were prepared by immunoSEQ multiplex PCR; TCRdb keeps only in-frame clonotypes and omits some of them. Here the sample spans about 130,000 clones, roughly 84% being singletons. The chain carries TRBV19 and TRBJ2-1, with D uncertain. The starting material was blood, obtained from a patient whose treatment included radiotherapy and nephrectomy. The sequence came from a woman in her forties or fifties with renal cell carcinoma. The CDR3 coding sequence is TGTGCCAGTAGTATAGAGGTAGACCTTGTGGAGCAGTTCTTC. This codes for CASSIEVDLVEQFF.